This TCR beta chain was identified during a study of cytomegalovirus exposure and HLA in healthy donors. Study results and limitations: Previous analysis showed most TCR beta V segments were productive about 90% or about 30% of the time. There were reportedly fewer N-insertions in an Asian-associated ancestry cluster than the approximately 700-donor mean, in a later analysis. Later, TCR association rates were found to vary by HLA locus, highest for DRB1 and lowest for HLA-C.

A remark on this clone: Its cognate antigen is unknown.

PCR involved 60 Vbeta and 13 Jbeta primers. Profiling relied on immunoSEQ multiplex PCR, and the TCRdb table lists in-frame clones only, not all of them. The sample consists of 90,000 to 120,000 clones, approximately 79% of them appearing once. CDR1 GTSNPN and CDR2 SVGIG come from the germline V gene (reference sequence). The length of the CDR3 is 15 residues. V was pared by 0 bases and J by 4 bases, with 15 bases between. The chain is built from TRBV30 and TRBJ1-2; weak D call: TRBD1 (6 bases). This clonotype originated in a woman in her forties in good health and CMV-seropositive. Sequences were obtained from PBMCs. The CDR3, as DNA: TGTGCCTGGAGTGTACGAGTTAGGGGGGGCTATGGCTACACCTTC. Translation gives CAWSVRVRGGYGYTF.